This paragraph reports one TCR beta chain. Its antigen is unknown. No base-level quality is on record; no much larger clone is a single base apart. The immunoSEQ Assay was used to sequence TCRbeta CDR3 regions. After extraction, genomic DNA underwent amplification by bias-controlled multiplex PCR, followed by high-throughput sequencing. In the original analysis: To quantify the absolute abundance of every unique TCRbeta CDR3 region, sequences were collapsed and filtered. Usable DNA was measured by amplifying reference genes present in all nucleated cells, and TCRbeta template counts were normalized to that usable DNA to estimate T cell fraction. Repertoire TCRs were annotated as SARS-CoV-2-specific when V gene, CDR3 amino acid sequence and J gene were exactly matched to a known reactive TCR set. The reference SARS-CoV-2 TCR set was obtained from MIRA and was filtered for enrichment in COVID-19-positive ImmuneCODE repertoires, whereby public or cross-reactive TCRs were removed. Using the MIRA antigens, annotated TCRs were further analysed by specific ORF or by position within an ORF. Breadth was defined as the number of annotated unique rearrangements divided by the total number of unique productive rearrangements, and depth was defined as the summed frequency of the annotated unique rearrangements. Group comparisons of TCR breadth used two-sided Wilcoxon rank-sum tests. In its TCRdb copy, this immuneACCESS table keeps in-frame sequences only and misses some clones. Where compared with another copy, unresolved V genes explain less than half of these, and the others have no known cause. From that table come the V and J calls and clone size; the DNA was used to work out D and trimming. The sample table contains roughly 380,000 clones; only one count was recorded for around 87% of them. Of the sample, around 3.7% falls within the top ten clones.

Explained via the paper, the treatment or condition label denotes: some 20 received Ad26.COV2.S at low or high dose, single or two shots; a few received placebo; per-sample allocation not given. Repertoires of vaccine and placebo recipients were sequenced from samples taken on day 63 after the first injection. Cohort 1b enrolled 25 to 30 adults aged 18-55 years at a single site in Boston, USA, between 29 July and 7 August 2020. Ad26.COV2.S consisted of a replication-incompetent adenovirus type 26 vector by which a prefusion-stabilized SARS-CoV-2 spike protein from the original Wuhan strain was expressed. The sample belongs to a study of Ad26.COV2.S vaccination and SARS-CoV-2 variants (dated by TCRdb to the early 2020s). Broadly, across the study: Donors in the vaccine arm were drawn from COV1001, a multicentre, randomized, double-blind, placebo-controlled phase I-IIa trial testing Ad26.COV2.S in healthy adults. Ad26.COV2.S was given intramuscularly at 5x10^10 or 1x10^11 viral particles, as a single shot or as two shots 56 days apart. The specificity and breadth of SARS-CoV-2-reactive T cell receptors after Ad26.COV2.S vaccination were assessed by TCRbeta repertoire sequencing. The TCR-sequenced set comprised approximately 30 samples: approximately 19 Ad26.COV2.S vaccine recipients, 5 placebo recipients and 8 SARS-CoV-2 convalescent individuals. Trial participants were randomized into five groups of five, in which low-dose or high-dose Ad26.COV2.S was given once or twice, or placebo was given on both occasions. Blinding of investigators to trial group allocation was maintained during experiments and outcome assessment.

Trimming takes 4 bases off V and 5 bases off J; junction bases not matched to a gene: 2. Per the germline V gene (reference sequence), SEHNR is the CDR1 and FQNEAQ is the CDR2. The CDR3 runs 12 residues from the cysteine to the phenylalanine. CDR3 DNA is the only sequence kept; it has 36 bases, read in frame from the first base. General findings and caveats noted by the study authors: The study was not powered for comparison of responses between vaccine doses or regimens. After vaccination, substantial breadth of spike-specific CD8+ and CD4+ T cell responses was reported. According to the authors, total T cell responses may have been underestimated by the TCR breadth and depth analyses. Comparable non-spike TCR breadth was observed between vaccine and placebo recipients, consistent with only spike being contained in the vaccine. Higher spike-specific TCR breadth was observed in Ad26.COV2.S recipients than in placebo recipients (P = 0.0014).

The source is a person aged 18-65 years who received the Ad26.COV2.S COVID-19 vaccine or a placebo. The chain employs TRBV7-9 and TRBJ2-7, with TRBD1 matching 7 junction bases. This specimen was peripheral blood, taken in a trial of Ad26.COV2.S vaccine versus placebo. DNA sequence: TGTGCCAGCAGCTCGACAGGGAACGAGCAGTACTTC. This codes for CASSSTGNEQYF.